A single sample is the source of the 14 T cell receptor beta chains below, sequenced in a study of cytomegalovirus exposure and HLA in healthy donors. PCR used 60 Vbeta primers and 13 Jbeta primers. Sequencing was performed with immunoSEQ multiplex PCR; in TCRdb, only in-frame clones are kept and a portion is missing. Of more than 85,000 clones listed, approximately 70% were seen once; the top ten hold about 5.7%. Input material: PBMCs. The receptors shown here come from a woman in her seventies in good health and CMV-seropositive.

The V call is TRBV9, the J call TRBJ2-5, with TRBD2 matching over 7 bases. CDR1 and CDR2 from the germline V gene are SGDLS and YYNGEE. The CDR3 runs to 15 residues. J gave up 2 bases and V 6 bases, and 10 bases lay outside the gene matches. CDR3 in DNA: TGTGCCAGCACCTGGGGGTGGGGGGGACAAGAGACCCAGTACTTC. Its translation is CASTWGWGGQETQYF.

The J gene is TRBJ2-7, the V gene TRBV6-6; 13 bases are shared with TRBD2. This CDR3 is 15 amino acids long. Germline loops: CDR1 MNHNY, CDR2 SVGAGI (reference sequence). V trimming: 7 bases; J trimming: 4 bases; junction bases outside the gene matches: 7. This CDR3 reads CASTALAGGQYEQYF. The CDR3 nucleotides are TGTGCCAGCACCGCACTAGCGGGGGGGCAATACGAGCAGTACTTC.

The V and J genes are TRBV7-2 and TRBJ1-6, with a tentative D call TRBD1 (6 bases). V was clipped by 2 bases and J by 5 bases, with 13 bases between them. The CDR3 runs 16 residues. Germline V CDR1 and CDR2: SGHTA, FQGNSA. DNA of the CDR3: TGTGCCAGCAGCTTACGCCCGGGGGGCAATAATTCACCCCTCCACTTT. It codes for CASSLRPGGNNSPLHF.

V is TRBV6-6 and J is TRBJ1-3; the match to TRBD1 covers 7 bases. The CDR3 extends over 16 amino acids. The V gene's germline CDR1 is MNHNY and CDR2 SVGAGI (reference sequence). Unmatched junction bases numbered 14, after V lost 8 bases and J lost 4 bases. Here the CDR3 DNA reads TGTGCCAGCCGCCCCCCCCGACAGGGTGCCGGAAACACCATATATTTT. Encoded protein: CASRPPRQGAGNTIYF.

The chain uses TRBV4-2 and TRBJ2-6; 10 bases match TRBD2. The V gene end was trimmed by 4 bases and the J gene end by 0 bases; junction bases not matched to a gene: 9. Germline V gene sequence: CDR1 LGHNA, CDR2 YNFKEQ. This CDR3 has 19 residues. This CDR3 is CASSLSLSGGASGANVLTF. CDR3 DNA: TGTGCCAGCAGCCTTTCCCTGAGCGGGGGGGCCTCTGGGGCCAACGTCCTGACTTTC.

The chain carries TRBV2 and TRBJ2-2; 10 bases map to TRBD2. CDR1 SNHLY and CDR2 FYNNEI come from the germline V gene. Trimming at V came to 10 bases and at J to 2 bases, leaving 7 bases not matched to a gene. The CDR3 covers 15 residues. The CDR3 loop is CATKTSGFNTGELFF. As DNA, the CDR3 is TGTGCCACCAAGACTAGCGGGTTTAACACCGGGGAGCTGTTTTTT.

The chain couples TRBV11-1 to TRBJ1-5; D perhaps matches TRBD1 (6 bases). The CDR3 is 14 residues long. CDR1 is SGHAT, CDR2 FQDESV, per germline (reference sequence). Between the trimmed V and J ends, which lost 4 bases and 3 bases, there was a span of 10 bases. This CDR3 is CASSSRQDNQPQHF. In nucleotides, the CDR3 is TGTGCCAGCAGCTCAAGACAGGACAATCAGCCCCAGCATTTT.

This clone appeared a few times. The J gene is TRBJ2-5, the V gene TRBV29-1; TRBD2 aligns across 9 bases. The germline gives CDR1 SQVTM, CDR2 ANQGSEA. This CDR3 contains 12 residues. Losses at the gene ends were 4 bases for V and 4 bases for J; bases not matched to a gene: 1. The CDR3 here is CSVGGLAETQYF. In DNA form, the CDR3 reads TGCAGCGTTGGGGGACTAGCAGAGACCCAGTACTTC. Drawing the rest from reference TRBV29-1 and TRBJ2-5, the complete variable domain is SAVISQKPSRDICQRGTSLTIQCQVDSQVTMMFWYRQQPGQSLTLIATANQGSEATYESGFVIDKFPISRPNLTFSTLTVSNMSPEDSSIYLCSVGGLAETQYFGPGTRLLVL.

V usage is TRBV5-1 and J usage is TRBJ2-7, with 7 positions matching TRBD1. The CDR3 is made up of 15 amino acids. Losses at the gene ends were 4 bases for V and 1 base for J; bases not matched to a gene: 8. Per the germline V gene, CDR1 is SGHRS and CDR2 is YFSETQ. The CDR3 region is CASSDRAEGSYEQYF. Here the CDR3 DNA reads TGCGCCAGCAGCGACAGGGCCGAGGGATCCTACGAGCAGTACTTC.

V usage is TRBV6-6 and J usage is TRBJ2-7; D not certain. CDR1 and CDR2 from the germline V gene are MNHNY and SVGAGI (reference sequence). The CDR3 loop spans 12 amino acids. Trimming pared 4 bases from V and 7 bases from J, leaving 11 bases between. The CDR3, as DNA: TGTGCCAGCAGTTCCGGGTTGGATGAGCAGTACTTC. Translated: CASSSGLDEQYF.

This clone turned up a few times. This rearrangement joins TRBV5-4 to TRBJ2-7; D perhaps matches TRBD1 (6 bases). Germline assignment: CDR1 SGHNT and CDR2 YYREEE (reference sequence). This CDR3 comprises 16 residues. The ends were cut back, 0 bases at V and 1 base at J, with 14 bases in the middle. The CDR3 DNA sequence: TGTGCCAGCAGCTTGGAGGGTACAGGGATTTCCTACGAGCAGTACTTC. It codes for CASSLEGTGISYEQYF.

The J gene is TRBJ1-1, the V gene TRBV30; 7 bases are shared with TRBD1. Germline V gene sequence: CDR1 GTSNPN, CDR2 SVGIG (reference sequence). The V segment lost 3 bases and the J segment 0 bases; nucleotides outside the gene matches: 4. This CDR3 region has 14 residues. The CDR3 loop is CAWSRGQLNTEAFF. The DNA of the CDR3 is TGTGCCTGGAGCCGGGGACAGTTGAACACTGAAGCTTTCTTT.

The chain combines TRBV7-2 with TRBJ1-1; D not resolved. V lost 3 bases, J lost 7 bases, and 12 bases lay in between. This CDR3 comprises 13 residues. Germline V CDR1 and CDR2: SGHTA, FQGNSA. The CDR3 sequence: CASSLDSYSEAFF. The CDR3 DNA sequence: TGTGCCAGCAGCTTGGACTCTTACAGTGAAGCTTTCTTT.

The V call is TRBV15, the J call TRBJ2-7; 9 nucleotides align to TRBD1. This CDR3 spans 17 amino acids. After removal of 0 bases from V and 8 bases from J, the junction contained 14 bases not matched to a gene. Germline V gene sequence: CDR1 LNHNV, CDR2 YYDKDF (reference sequence). The CDR3 loop is CATSRDLPGTGNIKQYF. In nucleotides, the CDR3 is TGTGCCACCAGCAGAGATCTTCCAGGGACAGGGAACATCAAGCAGTACTTC.